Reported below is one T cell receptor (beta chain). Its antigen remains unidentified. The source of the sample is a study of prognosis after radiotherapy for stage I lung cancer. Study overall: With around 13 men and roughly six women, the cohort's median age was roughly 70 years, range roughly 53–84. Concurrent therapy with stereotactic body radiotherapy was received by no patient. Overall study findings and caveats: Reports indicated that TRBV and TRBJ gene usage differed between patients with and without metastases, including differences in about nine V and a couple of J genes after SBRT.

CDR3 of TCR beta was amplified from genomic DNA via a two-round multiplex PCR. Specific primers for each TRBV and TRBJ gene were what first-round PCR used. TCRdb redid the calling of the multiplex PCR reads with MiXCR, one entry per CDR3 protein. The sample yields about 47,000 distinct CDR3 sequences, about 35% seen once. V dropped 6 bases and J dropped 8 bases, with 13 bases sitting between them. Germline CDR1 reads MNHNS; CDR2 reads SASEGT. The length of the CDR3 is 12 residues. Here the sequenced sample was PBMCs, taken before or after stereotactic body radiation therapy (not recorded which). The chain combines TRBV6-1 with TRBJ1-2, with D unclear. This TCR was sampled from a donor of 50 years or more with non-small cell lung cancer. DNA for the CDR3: TGTGCCAGCAGCATTGGACCCCTCGGCTACACCTTC. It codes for CASSIGPLGYTF.